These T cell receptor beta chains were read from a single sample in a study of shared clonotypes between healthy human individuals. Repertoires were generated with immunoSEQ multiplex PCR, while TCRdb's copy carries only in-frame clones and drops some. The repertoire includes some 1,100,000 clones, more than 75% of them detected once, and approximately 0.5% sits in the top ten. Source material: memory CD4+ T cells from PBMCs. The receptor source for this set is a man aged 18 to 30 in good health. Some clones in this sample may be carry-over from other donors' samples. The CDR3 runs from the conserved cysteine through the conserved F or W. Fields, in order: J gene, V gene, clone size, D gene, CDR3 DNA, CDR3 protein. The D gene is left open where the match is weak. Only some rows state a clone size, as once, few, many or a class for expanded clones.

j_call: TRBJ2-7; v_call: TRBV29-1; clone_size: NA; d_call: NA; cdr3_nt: TGCAGCGTTGGGGTCAGCCACGAGCAGTACTTC; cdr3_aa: CSVGVSHEQYF
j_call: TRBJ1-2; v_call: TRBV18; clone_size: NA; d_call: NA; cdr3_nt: TGTGCCAGCTCCGGAAACTATGGCTACACCTTC; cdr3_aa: CASSGNYGYTF
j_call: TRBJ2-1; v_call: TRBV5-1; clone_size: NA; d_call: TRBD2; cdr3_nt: TGCGCCAGCAGCTTGGTTCCTAGCGGGAGATACAATGAGCAGTTCTTC; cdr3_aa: CASSLVPSGRYNEQFF
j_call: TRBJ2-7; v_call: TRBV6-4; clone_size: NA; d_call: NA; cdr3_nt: TGTGCCAGCAGTGATCCTAGCGTCTCCTACGAGCAGTACTTC; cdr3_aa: CASSDPSVSYEQYF
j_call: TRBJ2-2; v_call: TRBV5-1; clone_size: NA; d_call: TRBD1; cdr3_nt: TGCGCCAGCAGCCGGACGACAGGGGCGAACACCGGGGAGCTGTTTTTT; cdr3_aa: CASSRTTGANTGELFF
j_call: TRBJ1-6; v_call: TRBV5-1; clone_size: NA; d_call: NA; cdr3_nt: TGCGCCAGCAGCTTGAGCCCCGGTGAAAATTCACCCCTCCACTTT; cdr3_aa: CASSLSPGENSPLHF
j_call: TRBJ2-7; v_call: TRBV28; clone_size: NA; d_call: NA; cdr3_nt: TGTGCCAGCAGTCTCCAAACCGCCGGCGCTGGTTACGAGCAGTACTTC; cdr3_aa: CASSLQTAGAGYEQYF
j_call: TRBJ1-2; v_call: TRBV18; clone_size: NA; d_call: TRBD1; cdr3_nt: TGTGCCAGCTCAACCCAGACAGGGACCAACTATGGCTACACCTTC; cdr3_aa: CASSTQTGTNYGYTF
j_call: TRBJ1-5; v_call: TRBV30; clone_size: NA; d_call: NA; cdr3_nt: TGTGCCTGGAGTGTTGGGCAGGGCCAGCCCCAGCATTTT; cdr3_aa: CAWSVGQGQPQHF
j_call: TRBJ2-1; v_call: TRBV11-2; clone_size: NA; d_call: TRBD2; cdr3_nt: TGTGCCAGCACCTCCTGGGGTTACGGGGGGAATGAGCAGTTCTTC; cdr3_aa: CASTSWGYGGNEQFF
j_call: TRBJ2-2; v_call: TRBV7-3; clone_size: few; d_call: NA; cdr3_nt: TGTGCCAGCAGCCCCACGGCCACCGGGGAGCTGTTTTTT; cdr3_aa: CASSPTATGELFF
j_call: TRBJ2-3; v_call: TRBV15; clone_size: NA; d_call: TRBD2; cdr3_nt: TGTGCCACCAGCCGAGGACTAGTTCCTACGCAGTATTTT; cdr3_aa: CATSRGLVPTQYF
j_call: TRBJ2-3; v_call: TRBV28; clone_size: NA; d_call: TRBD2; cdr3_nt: TGTGCCAGCAGTCCAAGGGAGGGCTCGACAGATACGCAGTATTTT; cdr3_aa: CASSPREGSTDTQYF
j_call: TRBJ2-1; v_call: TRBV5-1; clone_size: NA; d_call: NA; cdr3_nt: TGCGCCAGCAGCTTGATAACAGGCTTCAATGAGCAGTTCTTC; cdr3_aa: CASSLITGFNEQFF
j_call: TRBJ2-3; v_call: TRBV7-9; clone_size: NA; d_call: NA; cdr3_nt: TGTGCCAGCAGCTCCTTACAGCTCACAGATACGCAGTATTTT; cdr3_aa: CASSSLQLTDTQYF
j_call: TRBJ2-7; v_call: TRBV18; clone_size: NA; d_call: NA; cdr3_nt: TGTGCCAGCTCACCGCCGGGGCAGGCTAGATACGAGCAGTACTTC; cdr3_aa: CASSPPGQARYEQYF
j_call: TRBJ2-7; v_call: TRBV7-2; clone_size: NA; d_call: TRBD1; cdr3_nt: TGTGCCAGCAGCTTAGGGACAGGGGGACGCGAGCAGTACTTC; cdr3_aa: CASSLGTGGREQYF
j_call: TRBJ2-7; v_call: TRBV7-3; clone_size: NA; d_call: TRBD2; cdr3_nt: TGTGCCAGCAGCCCGGGGGGGTCCTACGAGCAGTACTTC; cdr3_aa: CASSPGGSYEQYF
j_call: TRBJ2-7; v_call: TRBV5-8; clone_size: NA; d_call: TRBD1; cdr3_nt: TGTGCCAGCCGCAGGACAGGGGGCTACGAGCAGTACTTC; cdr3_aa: CASRRTGGYEQYF